The 6 T cell receptor beta chains presented below share a single source sample, sequenced in a study of T-cell memory formation after mild COVID-19. Via MiXCR, TCRdb re-called the 5' RACE reads, giving one row per CDR3 protein. The table lists around 310,000 distinct CDR3 sequences, 13% to 15% of them singletons. Sequences were obtained from PBMCs or a T cell subset sorted from them (not recorded which). These receptors all come from a man between 18 and 35 years old who had mild COVID-19 (a few samples of this study predate the infection). Cell type and time point are not known.

This clonotype was seen at least ten times. CDR3 coding DNA: TGTGCCAGCAGCTCCCGGGTGGCGGATACGCAGTATTTT. Its translation is CASSSRVADTQYF. The chain employs TRBV7-2 and TRBJ2-3; D remains ambiguous. This CDR3 has 13 amino acids. The V end was cut by 4 bases, the J end by 6 bases, with 11 bases between. The germline CDR1 and CDR2 sequences are SGHTA and FQGNSA.

This clonotype was counted a few times. The rearrangement uses TRBV11-2 and TRBJ2-5, with a weak D call TRBD2 (6 bases). There are 15 residues in the CDR3. Germline V CDR1 and CDR2: SGHAT, FQNNGV. Trimming cost V 1 base and J 4 bases, with 13 bases left between them. The CDR3 coding sequence is TGTGCCAGCAGCTTAGGTGGAGGGTGGGGAGAGACCCAGTACTTC. Protein sequence: CASSLGGGWGETQYF. The full variable domain, completed using reference TRBV11-2 and TRBJ2-5, is EAGVAQSPRYKIIEKRQSVAFWCNPISGHATLYWYQQILGQGPKLLIQFQNNGVVDDSQLPKDRFSAERLKGVDSTLKIQPAKLEDSAVYLCASSLGGGWGETQYFGPGTRLLVL.

This clonotype was observed a handful of times. The rearrangement uses TRBV5-5 and TRBJ2-5, with 12 bases matching TRBD1. Per germline, CDR1 SGHKS and CDR2 YYEKEE (reference sequence). The CDR3 is made up of 16 amino acids. V gave up 3 bases and J gave up 5 bases; unmatched junction bases: 8. The CDR3 coding sequence is TGTGCCAGCAGCTCGACGGGACAGGGGGCCGGCGAGACCCAGTACTTC. Its protein product is CASSSTGQGAGETQYF. The whole variable domain, remainder taken from reference TRBV5-5 and TRBJ2-5, is DAGVTQSPTHLIKTRGQQVTLRCSPISGHKSVSWYQQVLGQGPQFIFQYYEKEERGRGNFPDRFSARQFPNYSSELNVNALLLGDSALYLCASSSTGQGAGETQYFGPGTRLLVL.

The CDR3 sequence is CASRSAARWDTEAFF. The CDR3 DNA follows: TGTGCCAGCAGGAGTGCCGCCCGGTGGGACACTGAAGCTTTCTTT. This chain links TRBV7-9 with TRBJ1-1, with D unclear. The CDR3 is 15 amino acids. V was cut by 6 bases and J by 3 bases, with 17 bases left in between. Per germline, CDR1 SEHNR and CDR2 FQNEAQ (reference sequence).

This clonotype was seen ten or more times. The chain has TRBV6-5 and TRBJ2-2, with 7 positions matching TRBD2. Germline trimming cut 7 bases from V and 3 bases from J; bases unmatched to any gene: 11. The CDR3 is 16 residues long. CDR1 MNHEY and CDR2 SVGAGI come from the germline V gene. The CDR3 DNA reads TGTGCCAGCACCGCCCTGGGGGGGGTCGACACCGGGGAGCTGTTTTTT. Its protein is CASTALGGVDTGELFF.

The rearrangement links TRBV6-2 or TRBV6-3 to TRBJ2-1, with no clear D. Trimming stripped 5 bases from V and 10 bases from J, with 15 bases between. The CDR3 spans 13 residues. Germline V CDR1 and CDR2: MNHEY, SVGEGT. The CDR3 protein is CASSPTLGREQFF. The CDR3 bases are TGTGCCAGCAGTCCGACCCTAGGCCGGGAGCAGTTCTTC.